The 19 T cell receptor beta chains in this list originate from one sample, sequenced in a study of tumor-infiltrating lymphocytes in oesophageal squamous cell carcinoma. TCRdb itself ran the PCR reads through MiXCR, one entry per CDR3 protein. The sample gives roughly 16,000 distinct CDR3 sequences, 50% of which show up once; 23% is in the top ten. Sequenced sample: esophageal tumor tissue. These receptors were taken from a male donor with esophageal squamous cell carcinoma.

The rearrangement uses TRBV7-6 and TRBJ2-5; D gene ambiguous. CDR1 and CDR2 from the germline V gene are SGHVS and FNYEAQ. The CDR3 consists of 15 residues. The V gene lost 3 bases and the J gene lost 11 bases, with 22 bases spanning the gap. The CDR3 DNA sequence: TGTGCCAGCAGCTTCGTAGGAACAAGCACAGATACGCAGTACTTC. Amino acids: CASSFVGTSTDTQYF.

By share of the sample, this clonotype is medium-sized (0.01 to 0.1%). The chain uses TRBV12-3 or TRBV12-4 and TRBJ1-5; D possibly corresponds to TRBD1 (6 bases). The CDR3 runs 12 residues. Trimming removed 6 bases from V and 7 bases from J, with 10 bases in between. In DNA form, the CDR3 reads TGTGCCAGCAGCACACAGGGACAGCCCCAGCATTTT. Translated: CASSTQGQPQHF.

Regarding this clonotype: This may stem from a read error, because a much larger clone lies one nucleotide away. Lacking the conserved final phenylalanine or tryptophan, this CDR3 likely reflects a read error. The chain uses TRBV10-1 and TRBJ2-1; D remains ambiguous. The end of the DNA aligns better with TRBJ2-7, so the J call may be wrong. Germline-derived CDR1 and CDR2 are WNHNN and SYGVQD (reference sequence). CDR3 size: 14 residues. CDR3: CASTFLTVNNEQYL. The CDR3 DNA follows: TGTGCCAGCACATTTTTGACTGTCAACAATGAGCAGTACTTA.

In DNA form, the CDR3 reads TGTGCCAGCAGTTACAGGGGTGAGACCCAGTACTTC. It codes for CASSYRGETQYF. V is TRBV6-2 or TRBV6-3 and J is TRBJ2-5, with a possible D match to TRBD1 (5 bases). The V end lost 2 bases, the J end lost 5 bases, and 6 bases lay between the germline ends. The CDR3 consists of 12 residues. Germline CDR1 MNHEY, CDR2 SVGEGT.

This sequence joins TRBV7-6 and TRBJ2-3, with D uncertain. This CDR3 has 12 residues. Trimming cost V 4 bases and J 2 bases, with 4 bases left between them. Germline V gene lookup returns CDR1 SGHVS and CDR2 FNYEAQ. CDR3 sequence (DNA): TGTGCCAGCAGCTCCTCCACAGATACGCAGTATTTT. This gives the protein CASSSSTDTQYF.

The chain combines TRBV6-6 with TRBJ2-4; 7 positions agree with TRBD2. TRBJ2-7 matches the DNA end more closely, so the J call is doubtful. This CDR3 spans 12 amino acids. Looked up from germline, CDR1 is MNHNY and CDR2 is SVGAGI (reference sequence). The CDR3 region is CASSKPSGEQYF. The CDR3 region has the DNA TGTGCCAGCAGTAAACCTAGCGGCGAGCAGTACTTC.

The V gene is TRBV7-2, the J gene TRBJ1-4; D uncertain. V lost 7 bases and J 7 bases, leaving 16 bases between the germline ends. Germline CDR1 and CDR2: SGHTA and FQGNSA. The CDR3 has 14 residues. CDR3 region: CASKYTVNSEKLFF. The DNA for the CDR3 is TGTGCCAGCAAATACACGGTTAACAGTGAAAAACTGTTTTTT. The full variable domain, rest sourced from reference TRBV7-2 and TRBJ1-4, is GAGVSQSPSNKVTEKGKDVELRCDPISGHTALYWYRQSLGQGLEFLIYFQGNSAPDKSGLPSDRFSAERTGGSVSTLTIQRTQQEDSAVYLCASKYTVNSEKLFFGSGTQLSVL.

Points on this clonotype: This CDR3 fails to terminate in the conserved phenylalanine or tryptophan, so it likely reflects a read error. The limits of the CDR3 on the DNA are not certain, so only TCRdb's listed CDR3 is given. V usage is TRBV6-6 and J usage is TRBJ2-3; TRBD1, the D gene given by the table, was not confirmed from the DNA. The germline CDR1 and CDR2 sequences are MNHNY and SVGAGI (reference sequence). The CDR3 adds up to 16 amino acids, both ends counted. The CDR3 loop reads CASRAQGLGYEQYFGP.

This chain links TRBV7-3 with TRBJ2-7; 7 nucleotides line up with TRBD1. Gene TRBJ2-1 matches the end of the DNA better, so the J call may be wrong. The CDR3 has 16 amino acids. The V gene's germline CDR1 is SGHTA and CDR2 FQGTGA. The CDR3 loop is CASSTTTGRSYNEQFF. The CDR3 DNA is TGTGCCAGCAGCACCACGACAGGGCGCTCCTACAATGAGCAGTTCTTC.

A few counts support this clonotype. The chain joins TRBV6-9 to TRBJ2-7; 7 bases map to TRBD2. The DNA end lines up better with TRBJ2-1; the J call may be wrong. Germline V gene data show CDR1 as MNHGY and CDR2 as SVAAGI. The CDR3 is 15 amino acids. The CDR3 is CASRSNPTSAHEQFF. The CDR3 DNA is TGTGCCAGCAGGTCAAATCCAACTAGCGCGCATGAGCAGTTCTTC.

V is TRBV7-6 and J is TRBJ2-5; tentative D call: TRBD1 (5 bases). The DNA matches TRBJ2-7 better at its end, which makes the J call doubtful. This CDR3 has 13 residues. Germline lookup yields CDR1 SGHVS and CDR2 FNYEAQ. The CDR3 DNA reads TGTGCCAGCAGCATGGACAACACCTACGAGCAGTACTTC. Protein sequence: CASSMDNTYEQYF.

This clonotype has more than one count but fewer than ten. The chain couples TRBV7-2 to TRBJ2-5; a weak D match, TRBD2 (7 bases). The J call may be faulty, since TRBJ2-1 better matches the DNA end. This CDR3 spans 15 amino acids. In germline, CDR1 is SGHTA, CDR2 FQGNSA. The DNA of the CDR3 is TGTGCCAGCAGCTGGAGGGGGGGAACAGTCAATGAGCAGTTCTTC. It yields the protein CASSWRGGTVNEQFF.

This clonotype has at least ten counts. The chain combines TRBV13 with TRBJ1-1, with 9 nucleotides matching TRBD1. Germline V gives CDR1 PRHDT, CDR2 FYEKMQ (reference sequence). CDR3 length: 11 amino acids. V was clipped by 3 bases and J by 11 bases; unmatched bases: 1. The CDR3 region is CASSFGQGAFF. The CDR3 DNA sequence: TGTGCCAGCAGCTTTGGACAGGGGGCTTTCTTT.

This clonotype ranks as medium-sized. The rearrangement links TRBV7-6 to TRBJ2-7; no reliable D call. This CDR3 has 13 residues. Per germline, CDR1 SGHVS and CDR2 FNYEAQ. V gave up 1 base and J gave up 6 bases, with 10 bases separating them. CDR3 region: CASSLDPFSEQYF. For the CDR3, the DNA is TGTGCCAGCAGCTTAGACCCTTTTAGCGAGCAGTACTTC. Variable domain in full (rest from reference TRBV7-6 and TRBJ2-7): GAGVSQSPRYKVTKRGQDVALRCDPISGHVSLYWYRQALGQGPEFLTYFNYEAQQDKSGLPNDRFSAERPEGSISTLTIQRTEQRDSAMYRCASSLDPFSEQYFGPGTRLTVT.

This clonotype was recorded a few times. No conserved phenylalanine or tryptophan ends this CDR3, so it is likely a read error. The limits of the CDR3 on the DNA are not certain, so only TCRdb's listed CDR3 is given. J is TRBJ2-6 and V is TRBV7-2; the table assigns TRBD2, which was not confirmed against the DNA. Germline CDR1 reads SGHTA; CDR2 reads FQGNSA. The CDR3 region is 17 residues in length, termini included. CDR3 amino acids: CASSSVAGDYNEQFFGA.

This clonotype has at least ten counts. A junction end diverges from the germline sequence, so it may reflect a read error. The rearrangement links TRBV7-2 to TRBJ2-7; 11 bases fit TRBD2. CDR1 and CDR2 (germline): SGHTA, FQGNSA. CDR3 size: 18 residues. For the CDR3, the DNA is TGTGCCAGCAGCCCGGGACTAGCGGAGGGGTCTAGCACCGGGGAGCTGTACTTC. Amino acid sequence: CASSPGLAEGSSTGELYF. Using reference TRBV7-2 and TRBJ2-7 for the parts outside the CDR3, the full variable domain is GAGVSQSPSNKVTEKGKDVELRCDPISGHTALYWYRQSLGQGLEFLIYFQGNSAPDKSGLPSDRFSAERTGGSVSTLTIQRTQQEDSAVYLCASSPGLAEGSSTGELYFGPGTRLTVT.

The CDR3 is CASRRAGGPTYEQYF. DNA of the CDR3: TGTGCCAGCAGAAGAGCGGGAGGCCCCACGTACGAGCAGTACTTC. The chain is built from TRBV6-6 and TRBJ2-5; 9 bases are shared with TRBD2. The J call may be wrong; the DNA end is better matched by TRBJ2-7. CDR1 is MNHNY, CDR2 SVGAGI, per germline (reference sequence). The CDR3 consists of 15 residues.

This clonotype was recorded a few times. The DNA is omitted, as the CDR3 cannot be located on it reliably, and the CDR3 follows TCRdb's listing. The CDR3 loop reads CASSFVRRREEQFF. The rearrangement uses TRBV12-3 or TRBV12-4 and TRBJ2-1; the DNA was not compared with TRBD1, the D call given in the table. The CDR3 is 14 amino acids long, termini counted.

Worth noting for this clonotype: The CDR3 does not close with the conserved phenylalanine or tryptophan, likely indicating a read error. It is unclear where the CDR3 begins or ends on the DNA, so no DNA is shown, and the CDR3 is as TCRdb lists it. The chain has TRBV7-6 and TRBJ2-6; the DNA was not compared with TRBD1, the D call given in the table. The CDR3 totals 19 residues, both ends included. The germline V gene has CDR1 SGHVS and CDR2 FNYEAQ. CDR3 amino acids: CASSFSTGTEGRETQYFGT.